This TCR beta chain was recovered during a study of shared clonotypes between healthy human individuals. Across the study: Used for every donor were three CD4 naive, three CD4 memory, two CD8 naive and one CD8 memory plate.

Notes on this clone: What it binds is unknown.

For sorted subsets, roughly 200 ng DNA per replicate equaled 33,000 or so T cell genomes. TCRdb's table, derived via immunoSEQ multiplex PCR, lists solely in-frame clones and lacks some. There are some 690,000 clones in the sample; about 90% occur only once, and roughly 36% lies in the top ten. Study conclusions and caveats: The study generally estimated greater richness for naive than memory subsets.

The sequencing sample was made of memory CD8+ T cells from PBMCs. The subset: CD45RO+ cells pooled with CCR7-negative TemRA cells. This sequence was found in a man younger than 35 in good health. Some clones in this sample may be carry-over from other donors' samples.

The CDR3 DNA is TGTGCCAGCAGTACACTGGCAGGGTACCCAAAGCAGCCCCAGCATTTT. This encodes CASSTLAGYPKQPQHF. This chain uses TRBV27 with TRBJ1-5, with D perhaps TRBD1 (5 bases). Germline V gives CDR1 MNHEY, CDR2 SMNVEV (reference sequence). The CDR3 runs to 16 residues. V was trimmed by 5 bases and J by 7 bases, leaving 21 bases between them.